The 13 T cell receptor beta chains below come from one sample, sequenced in a study of cytomegalovirus exposure and HLA in healthy donors. Vbeta (60) and Jbeta (13) primers were used in the PCR. The table came from immunoSEQ multiplex PCR; TCRdb's copy has only in-frame clones and leaves some out. The sample comprises some 89,000 clones, about four fifths of which are singletons, and under 2% rests with the top ten. Material for sequencing was PBMCs. The receptor set was obtained from a woman in her thirties in good health and CMV-seronegative.

This rearrangement joins TRBV6-1 to TRBJ1-5; D not certain. The CDR3 extends over 14 amino acids. V was pared by 2 bases and J by 5 bases, with 10 bases between. CDR1 and CDR2 (germline): MNHNS, SASEGT. The CDR3 spells CASSERGYHQPQHF. The DNA of the CDR3 is TGTGCCAGCAGTGAACGGGGTTACCATCAGCCCCAGCATTTT.

The chain links TRBV2 to TRBJ2-1, with TRBD2 matching over 8 bases. V was clipped by 6 bases and J by 6 bases; unmatched bases: 16. The CDR3 length is 17 residues. Germline V lookup: CDR1 SNHLY, CDR2 FYNNEI. The CDR3 region has the DNA TGTGCCAGCAGCCTTACTCGGACTAGCCGAGGGCGCAATGAGCAGTTCTTC. Its protein is CASSLTRTSRGRNEQFF.

The rearrangement links TRBV4-1 to TRBJ1-3; D is ambiguous. The germline V gene encodes CDR1 MGHRA and CDR2 YSYEKL. The CDR3 sequence is 16 residues long. Trimming shortened V by 0 bases and J by 7 bases, and 16 bases separated the two germline ends. The CDR3 region is CASSQENRGIPNTIYF. CDR3 nucleotides: TGCGCCAGCAGCCAAGAGAATCGGGGTATACCGAACACCATATATTTT.

The V and J genes are TRBV4-2 and TRBJ2-5; TRBD2 agrees at 11 bases. After removal of 0 bases from V and 11 bases from J, the junction contained 11 bases not matched to a gene. Germline loops: CDR1 LGHNA, CDR2 YNFKEQ. CDR3 length equals 16 residues. CDR3: CASSQDDSGRGYEQYF. The CDR3, as DNA: TGTGCCAGCAGCCAAGACGATAGCGGGAGGGGCTATGAGCAGTACTTC.

V is TRBV5-1 and J is TRBJ2-1; D not certain. Deletions cut 4 bases from V and 6 bases from J, with 14 bases between. Germline V gene data show CDR1 as SGHRS and CDR2 as YFSETQ. The CDR3 runs to 14 residues. DNA for the CDR3: TGCGCCAGCAGCATACAGCCTACCGCCAATGAGCAGTTCTTC. Its protein product is CASSIQPTANEQFF.

The chain joins TRBV28 to TRBJ1-2; TRBD1 might be the D (5 bases). V lost 5 bases to trimming and J lost 3 bases, with 7 bases between them. CDR3 length equals 12 residues. The germline V gene has CDR1 MDHEN and CDR2 SYDVKM. Here the CDR3 reads CASSDSYYGYTF. The CDR3 DNA sequence: TGTGCCAGCAGTGACAGTTACTATGGCTACACCTTC.

This sequence joins TRBV7-8 and TRBJ1-5, with D possibly matching TRBD1 (6 bases). The CDR3 runs to 16 residues. CDR1 and CDR2 from the germline V gene are SGHVS and FQNEAQ. The germline V and J ends were trimmed by 3 bases and 0 bases, with 12 bases remaining between them. In DNA, the CDR3 is TGTGCCAGCAGCTTTGAAGGGGGGGATAGCAATCAGCCCCAGCATTTT. Protein: CASSFEGGDSNQPQHF. The variable domain in full, completed from reference TRBV7-8 and TRBJ1-5, reads GAGVSQSPRYKVAKRGQDVALRCDPISGHVSLFWYQQALGQGPEFLTYFQNEAQLDKSGLPSDRFFAERPEGSVSTLKIQRTQQEDSAVYLCASSFEGGDSNQPQHFGDGTRLSIL.

The V and J genes are TRBV15 and TRBJ2-7; weak D call: TRBD1 (6 bases). The CDR3 is 13 amino acids. The germline gives CDR1 LNHNV, CDR2 YYDKDF (reference sequence). Trimming removed 7 bases from V and 2 bases from J, with 12 bases in between. The CDR3 DNA sequence: TGTGCCACCAATTTAGGGGGAACCTACGAGCAGTACTTC. Amino acid sequence: CATNLGGTYEQYF.

This chain joins TRBV4-1 and TRBJ1-1; 7 nucleotides agree with TRBD1. The CDR3 has 14 amino acids. The germline gives CDR1 MGHRA, CDR2 YSYEKL. Unmatched junction bases numbered 7, after V lost 4 bases and J lost 5 bases. The CDR3 DNA is TGCGCCAGCAGCCGCCAGACGACAGGGACTGAAGCTTTCTTT. Translating gives CASSRQTTGTEAFF.

The table lists this clone with a few counts. The chain employs TRBV6-1 and TRBJ1-1, with 10 bases identical to TRBD1. CDR3 length: 14 amino acids. Germline V lookup: CDR1 MNHNS, CDR2 SASEGT. Trimming removed 4 bases from V and 11 bases from J; junction bases left unmatched: 10. The CDR3 nucleotides are TGTGCCAGCAGTGCGGCGACAGGGGGCGCGTGGGCTTTCTTT. Its protein is CASSAATGGAWAFF.

CDR3 in DNA: TGTGCCAGCAGAAAGGGACAGGACACAGATACGCAGTATTTT. It encodes CASRKGQDTDTQYF. The V gene is TRBV4-2, the J gene TRBJ2-3; 8 bases agree with TRBD1. With 6 bases clipped from V and 2 bases from J, the junction kept 4 bases outside the gene matches. Looked up from germline, CDR1 is LGHNA and CDR2 is YNFKEQ. CDR3 length equals 14 residues.

The rearrangement links TRBV9 to TRBJ2-7; 9 bases align to TRBD2. Germline loops: CDR1 SGDLS, CDR2 YYNGEE. The V and J ends lost 0 bases and 1 base, in that order; junction bases with no gene match: 8. The length of the CDR3 is 17 residues. CDR3 region: CASSVEAGGFKSYEQYF. Here the CDR3 DNA reads TGTGCCAGCAGCGTAGAAGCGGGAGGATTCAAATCCTACGAGCAGTACTTC.

This chain links TRBV9 with TRBJ2-3, with 16 bases aligning to TRBD2. The germline CDR1 and CDR2 sequences are SGDLS and YYNGEE. The ends lost 3 bases at V and 5 bases at J; junction bases unmatched: 9. The CDR3 consists of 18 residues. Here the CDR3 DNA reads TGTGCCAGCAGCGCCTCGGGACTAGCGGGAGGGAACTTAGATACGCAGTATTTT. Translated: CASSASGLAGGNLDTQYF.